Each of the 4 T cell receptor beta chains below was sequenced from the same sample in a study of CD8+ T cells in alopecia areata. Sequencing templates came from extracted RNA that was reverse transcribed into cDNA. Some clones are missing from TCRdb's copy, which holds only in-frame ones; the method was immunoSEQ multiplex PCR. The table records about 190,000 clones, around three fifths of them present only once. Sequenced material: CD4+ T cells sorted from blood, taken at week 0. The receptors originated from a human donor with alopecia areata.

The chain employs TRBV7-9 and TRBJ2-3; the match to TRBD2 covers 11 bases. The trim removed 5 bases at V and 3 bases at J, leaving 7 bases unmatched. Germline lookup yields CDR1 SEHNR and CDR2 FQNEAQ (reference sequence). The CDR3 has 16 amino acids. The CDR3 reads CASSPYSGGATDTQYF. The DNA for the CDR3 is TGTGCCAGCAGCCCTTATAGCGGGGGGGCTACAGATACGCAGTATTTT.

The rearrangement links TRBV5-4 to TRBJ2-5; D is possibly TRBD2 (7 bases). Between the trimmed V and J ends, which lost 4 bases and 1 base, there was a span of 20 bases. CDR3 size: 17 residues. Germline V CDR1 and CDR2: SGHNT, YYREEE (reference sequence). CDR3: CASSSGTPRPIQETQYF. The CDR3 DNA reads as TGTGCCAGCAGCAGCGGGACACCTAGGCCCATCCAAGAGACCCAGTACTTC.

The V gene is TRBV6-5, the J gene TRBJ2-1, with D maybe TRBD2 (6 bases). V was shortened by 6 bases and J by 9 bases, with 18 bases between the two germline ends. The CDR3 extends over 14 amino acids. Germline V gene lookup returns CDR1 MNHEY and CDR2 SVGAGI. The CDR3 bases are TGTGCCAGCAGCCCGAAGACTAGGGAAGGTGAGCAGTTCTTC. Protein product: CASSPKTREGEQFF.

This chain joins TRBV30 and TRBJ1-5, with 7 bases fitting TRBD1. The V gene's germline CDR1 is GTSNPN and CDR2 SVGIG (reference sequence). There are 13 residues in the CDR3. V trimming: 5 bases; J trimming: 5 bases; junction bases outside the gene matches: 6. The CDR3 bases are TGTGCCTGGTCAGGACAGGTTGATCAGCCCCAGCATTTT. It codes for CAWSGQVDQPQHF. The complete variable domain, with remaining parts taken from reference TRBV30 and TRBJ1-5, reads SQTIHQWPATLVQPVGSPLSLECTVEGTSNPNLYWYRQAAGRGLQLLFYSVGIGQISSEVPQNLSASRPQDRQFILSSKKLLLSDSGFYLCAWSGQVDQPQHFGDGTRLSIL.